These 28 T cell receptor beta chains came from one sample sequenced in a study of cytomegalovirus exposure and HLA in healthy donors. The PCR employed 60 Vbeta primers together with 13 Jbeta primers. The protocol was immunoSEQ multiplex PCR, while the TCRdb copy is restricted to in-frame clones and leaves out a portion. The listing contains under 200,000 clones. Sequencing input: PBMCs. These receptors all stem from a man aged 25-45 years in good health and CMV-seronegative.

The rearrangement uses TRBV27 and TRBJ2-3; tentatively, D is TRBD2 (5 bases). The CDR3 is made up of 15 amino acids. Trimming left V 5 bases short and J 7 bases short, with 19 bases between. The germline V gene encodes CDR1 MNHEY and CDR2 SMNVEV (reference sequence). The CDR3 is CASSPPLALGNTQYF. CDR3 bases: TGTGCCAGCAGTCCCCCCCTAGCCCTCGGAAATACGCAGTATTTT.

This chain connects TRBV7-9 to TRBJ1-2, with D possibly being TRBD1 (5 bases). The CDR3 loop spans 14 amino acids. Germline V gives CDR1 SEHNR, CDR2 FQNEAQ (reference sequence). V lost 1 base and J 4 bases, leaving 10 bases between the germline ends. The CDR3 DNA reads as TGTGCCAGCAGCTTAGGACAGCTCACCTATGGCTACACCTTC. Its translation is CASSLGQLTYGYTF. The entire variable domain, with the rest obtained from reference TRBV7-9 and TRBJ1-2, is as follows: DTGVSQNPRHKITKRGQNVTFRCDPISEHNRLYWYRQTLGQGPEFLTYFQNEAQLEKSRLLSDRFSAERPKGSFSTLEIQRTEQGDSAMYLCASSLGQLTYGYTFGSGTRLTVV.

This chain links TRBV2 with TRBJ1-3, with D tentatively TRBD1 (5 bases). This CDR3 has 14 amino acids. Between the trimmed V and J ends, which lost 6 bases and 4 bases, there was a span of 13 bases. Per germline, CDR1 SNHLY and CDR2 FYNNEI. The CDR3 DNA follows: TGTGCCAGCAGGCGGACACACGACGGAAACACCATATATTTT. It yields the protein CASRRTHDGNTIYF.

The V call is TRBV7-2, the J call TRBJ2-7, with TRBD1 identical over 8 bases. Germline V gives CDR1 SGHTA, CDR2 FQGNSA. The CDR3 has 14 residues. With 8 bases clipped from V and 2 bases from J, the junction kept 8 bases outside the gene matches. In DNA form, the CDR3 reads TGTGCCAGCCGCACTTGGGACAGGACCTACGAGCAGTACTTC. Translated: CASRTWDRTYEQYF. Looking up the rest from reference TRBV7-2 and TRBJ2-7 gives the full variable domain: GAGVSQSPSNKVTEKGKDVELRCDPISGHTALYWYRQSLGQGLEFLIYFQGNSAPDKSGLPSDRFSAERTGGSVSTLTIQRTQQEDSAVYLCASRTWDRTYEQYFGPGTRLTVT.

This chain uses TRBV5-1 with TRBJ2-3; 7 nucleotides agree with TRBD1. The CDR3 consists of 14 residues. The ends lost 2 bases at V and 4 bases at J; junction bases unmatched: 4. The germline CDR1 and CDR2 sequences are SGHRS and YFSETQ. The CDR3 region has the DNA TGCGCCAGCAGCTTAAGACAGGGCGCAGATACGCAGTATTTT. This translates into CASSLRQGADTQYF.

The CDR3 nucleotides read TGCGCCAGCAGACCCGGGCTAGCGGATACAGATACGCAGTATTTT. It is translated as CASRPGLADTDTQYF. This chain joins TRBV5-1 and TRBJ2-3, with 7 bases fitting TRBD2. The CDR3 sequence is 15 residues long. The V and J ends lost 5 bases and 3 bases, in that order; junction bases with no gene match: 9. Germline V gene data show CDR1 as SGHRS and CDR2 as YFSETQ. The full variable domain, in which reference TRBV5-1 and TRBJ2-3 provide the parts outside the CDR3, is KAGVTQTPRYLIKTRGQQVTLSCSPISGHRSVSWYQQTPGQGLQFLFEYFSETQRNKGNFPGRFSGRQFSNSRSEMNVSTLELGDSALYLCASRPGLADTDTQYFGPGTRLTVL.

The CDR3 spells CASSPPLAGVYYNEQFF. The CDR3 DNA sequence: TGTGCCAGCTCACCTCCCCTAGCGGGAGTCTACTACAATGAGCAGTTCTTC. J is TRBJ2-1 and V is TRBV18, with 10 nucleotides matching TRBD2. Trimming at V came to 3 bases and at J to 3 bases, leaving 8 bases not matched to a gene. Looked up from germline, CDR1 is KGHSH and CDR2 is LQKENI. The CDR3 runs to 17 residues.

The chain links TRBV7-8 to TRBJ2-2; the D is unclear. Trimming took off 3 bases at V and 3 bases at J, with 14 bases between the two ends. Germline CDR1 is SGHVS and CDR2 is FQNEAQ. The CDR3 totals 16 residues. CDR3 amino acids: CASSFPVARDTGELFF. CDR3 DNA sequence: TGTGCCAGCAGCTTTCCGGTCGCACGGGACACCGGGGAGCTGTTTTTT.

This chain joins TRBV6-5 and TRBJ2-1, with 8 bases fitting TRBD1. Trimming took 5 bases from V and 6 from J; bases not matched to a gene: 3. Germline V gene data show CDR1 as MNHEY and CDR2 as SVGAGI. CDR3 length: 13 amino acids. The CDR3 nucleotides are TGTGCCAGCAGTGGTACAGGGGGCAATGAGCAGTTCTTC. Encoded protein: CASSGTGGNEQFF.

The chain recombines TRBV6-5 with TRBJ2-1, with a possible D match to TRBD1 (6 bases). This CDR3 spans 14 amino acids. V was shortened by 2 bases and J by 5 bases, with 10 bases between the two germline ends. Germline V gene lookup returns CDR1 MNHEY and CDR2 SVGAGI. The CDR3 is CASSYPSGDNEQFF. CDR3 in DNA: TGTGCCAGCAGTTACCCATCAGGGGACAATGAGCAGTTCTTC.

V usage is TRBV6-6 and J usage is TRBJ1-4; 8 positions agree with TRBD1. This CDR3 has 13 residues. CDR1 and CDR2 from the germline V gene are MNHNY and SVGAGI (reference sequence). J gave up 8 bases and V 6 bases, and 5 bases lay outside the gene matches. This CDR3 reads CASSGQGKEKLFF. CDR3 bases: TGTGCCAGCAGCGGACAGGGAAAGGAAAAACTGTTTTTT.

V and J are TRBV7-2 and TRBJ2-1; 10 positions agree with TRBD2. The CDR3 is made up of 14 amino acids. The ends lost 7 bases at V and 8 bases at J; junction bases unmatched: 8. Germline V gene sequence: CDR1 SGHTA, CDR2 FQGNSA. The CDR3 loop reads CASTGTSVGDEQFF. CDR3 bases: TGTGCCAGCACCGGGACTAGCGTCGGAGATGAGCAGTTCTTC.

V gene TRBV28 combines with J gene TRBJ1-2; 8 nucleotides align to TRBD1. The length of the CDR3 is 14 residues. The germline V gene has CDR1 MDHEN and CDR2 SYDVKM. J was trimmed by 2 bases and V by 6 bases; bases with no gene match: 5. CDR3 nucleotides: TGTGCCAGCAGGACGACAGGGGTAAACTATGGCTACACCTTC. Its translation: CASRTTGVNYGYTF.

The genes are TRBV5-1 and TRBJ1-1; 8 bases match TRBD1. The CDR3 runs 16 residues. Germline assignment: CDR1 SGHRS and CDR2 YFSETQ. V lost 4 bases to trimming and J lost 4 bases; unmatched junction nucleotides: 12. Here the CDR3 reads CASSLGIDRGFTEAFF. In nucleotides, the CDR3 is TGCGCCAGCAGCCTTGGAATCGACAGGGGATTCACTGAAGCTTTCTTT.

The chain is built from TRBV7-6 and TRBJ1-2; D is unclear. The CDR3 loop spans 14 amino acids. Germline V gene data show CDR1 as SGHVS and CDR2 as FNYEAQ. The V gene lost 5 bases and the J gene lost 7 bases, with 17 bases spanning the gap. CDR3 DNA: TGTGCCAGCAGCCCAGCGGCCGGGGATGGTGGCTACACCTTC. Its protein is CASSPAAGDGGYTF.

V and J are TRBV30 and TRBJ1-1; a possible D gene is TRBD1 (6 bases). Trimming cost V 3 bases and J 4 bases, with 15 bases left between them. Germline-derived CDR1 and CDR2 are GTSNPN and SVGIG (reference sequence). CDR3 length: 14 residues. As DNA, the CDR3 is TGTGCCTGGAGCCCCCTCTCCAGGGGCACTGAAGCTTTCTTT. This sequence encodes CAWSPLSRGTEAFF. The complete variable domain, with remaining parts taken from reference TRBV30 and TRBJ1-1, reads SQTIHQWPATLVQPVGSPLSLECTVEGTSNPNLYWYRQAAGRGLQLLFYSVGIGQISSEVPQNLSASRPQDRQFILSSKKLLLSDSGFYLCAWSPLSRGTEAFFGQGTRLTVV.

The chain couples TRBV2 to TRBJ2-5; 11 bases agree with TRBD2. The CDR3 consists of 18 residues. With 10 bases clipped from V and 7 bases from J, the junction kept 23 bases outside the gene matches. CDR1 is SNHLY and CDR2 is FYNNEI in the germline V gene. The CDR3 DNA is TGTGCCACTTTAATCACCGGGACTAGCGGAGACCGTGAGAGGACCCAGTACTTC. Encoded protein: CATLITGTSGDRERTQYF.

V gene TRBV5-1 combines with J gene TRBJ2-3; unclear D gene. The V and J ends lost 3 bases and 4 bases respectively, with 6 bases between them. CDR3 size: 12 residues. CDR1 and CDR2 from the germline V gene are SGHRS and YFSETQ. CDR3 sequence (DNA): TGCGCCAGCAGCTACGAGGCAGATACGCAGTATTTT. Translated, it gives CASSYEADTQYF.

V gene TRBV5-6 combines with J gene TRBJ1-2; D is possibly TRBD1 (5 bases). Germline assignment: CDR1 SGHDT and CDR2 YYEEEE. V gave up 4 bases and J gave up 4 bases, with 14 bases separating them. The CDR3 sequence is 14 residues long. The CDR3 is CASSKSQGFYGYTF. The CDR3 bases are TGTGCCAGCAGCAAATCCCAGGGATTCTATGGCTACACCTTC.

This chain joins TRBV6-1 and TRBJ1-1, with 9 bases lining up with TRBD1. The germline V gene has CDR1 MNHNS and CDR2 SASEGT. The V segment lost 6 bases and the J segment 5 bases; nucleotides outside the gene matches: 10. This CDR3 is built from 15 residues. The CDR3 bases are TGTGCCAGCAGCCAACACAGGGGGCTGGGAACTGAAGCTTTCTTT. It translates to CASSQHRGLGTEAFF.

This chain joins TRBV6-5 and TRBJ2-3, with 12 nucleotides matching TRBD2. CDR3 length: 15 amino acids. The V and J ends lost 6 bases and 2 bases, in that order; junction bases with no gene match: 3. Germline loops: CDR1 MNHEY, CDR2 SVGAGI. In DNA, the CDR3 is TGTGCCAGCAGGGGACTAGCGGGTGACACAGATACGCAGTATTTT. Amino acid sequence: CASRGLAGDTDTQYF.

The chain's CDR3 is CASSPRDGTVSYEQYF. The CDR3 DNA sequence: TGTGCCAGCAGCCCCCGGGATGGGACAGTCTCCTACGAGCAGTACTTC. The V gene is TRBV11-3, the J gene TRBJ2-7, with 7 bases identical to TRBD1. Trimming cost V 5 bases and J 0 bases; bases outside gene matches: 10. CDR3 length equals 16 residues. The germline V gene encodes CDR1 SGHNT and CDR2 YENEEA.

The gene calls are TRBV5-1 and TRBJ2-7; TRBD1 matches 8 bases. Trimming removed 3 bases from V and 5 bases from J; junction bases left unmatched: 10. Germline lookup yields CDR1 SGHRS and CDR2 YFSETQ. The CDR3 has 15 amino acids. The DNA of the CDR3 is TGCGCCAGCAGCTCTATCGGACAGGGATTCAACGAGCAGTACTTC. Its protein product is CASSSIGQGFNEQYF.

A remark on this clone: At the DNA level, this CDR3 is encoded by other sequences in the same sample as well. The chain couples TRBV10-2 to TRBJ1-5, with 9 bases aligning to TRBD1. Germline-derived CDR1 and CDR2 are WSHSY and SAAADI. This CDR3 comprises 14 residues. V lost 6 bases, J lost 7 bases, and 7 bases stayed unmatched. CDR3 nucleotide sequence: TGCGCCAGCAGCGGACAGGGGCAAGGGCAGCCCCAGCATTTT. It specifies CASSGQGQGQPQHF.

The rearrangement links TRBV18 to TRBJ2-3; TRBD1 matches at 10 bases. The CDR3 spans 15 residues. CDR1 is KGHSH and CDR2 is LQKENI in the germline V gene. V lost 5 bases, J lost 1 base, and 3 bases stayed unmatched. This CDR3 is CASSTGTGGTDTQYF. In nucleotides, the CDR3 is TGTGCCAGCTCAACCGGGACAGGGGGCACAGATACGCAGTATTTT.

The chain is built from TRBV11-3 and TRBJ2-5, with TRBD2 matching over 10 bases. The CDR3 totals 15 residues. Trimming cost V 5 bases and J 2 bases; bases outside gene matches: 5. Germline V lookup: CDR1 SGHNT, CDR2 YENEEA. CDR3 protein: CASSPGLALQETQYF. CDR3 coding DNA: TGTGCCAGCAGCCCGGGACTAGCGTTGCAAGAGACCCAGTACTTC.

The V gene is TRBV6-4, the J gene TRBJ1-1; D uncertain. This CDR3 contains 14 residues. Germline V lookup: CDR1 MRHNA, CDR2 SNTAGT. Trimming left V 0 bases short and J 0 bases short, with 5 bases between. Written as DNA, the CDR3 is TGTGCCAGCAGTGACTCGAGATTGAACACTGAAGCTTTCTTT. Translated: CASSDSRLNTEAFF.

The V call is TRBV10-3, the J call TRBJ2-5, with TRBD2 matching over 9 bases. The ends lost 3 bases at V and 5 bases at J; junction bases unmatched: 7. In germline, CDR1 is ENHRY, CDR2 SYGVKD. The CDR3 totals 15 residues. CDR3 sequence reads: CAISDISGSRETQYF. CDR3 in DNA: TGTGCCATCAGTGATATTAGCGGGAGTAGGGAGACCCAGTACTTC.